This T cell receptor (beta chain) was captured by sequencing in a study of CD8+ T cells in alopecia areata listed by TCRdb under 2018. For the study in its entirety: The treated patients took part in an open-label pilot trial in which moderate-to-severe alopecia areata was treated with oral tofacitinib at 5 to 10 mg twice daily. Tofacitinib was given for 6 to 18 months, followed by 6 months of follow-up off drug to assess delayed response and recurrence. Disease severity in treated patients was measured with the SALT score, which quantifies the percentage of affected scalp surface area. The study used high-throughput TCRbeta sequencing to examine T cell clonal expansion in alopecia areata, in both the C3H/HeJ mouse model and human patients. Human TCRbeta sequencing covered scalp tissue and sorted CD4+ and CD8+ peripheral blood T cells from patchy and totalis/universalis alopecia areata patients and healthy controls. Patients on tofacitinib were biopsied at baseline and after 4 and 24 weeks of treatment, and several of the patients also had a later scalp biopsy. Clonality in the scalp was compared among normal scalp (n=4), patchy alopecia areata scalp (n=8), and alopecia totalis/universalis scalp (n=8). RNA was extracted with the PAXgene miRNA kit for fixed scalp, the miRNeasy kit for PBMCs, and the RNeasy kit for mouse skin. immunoSEQ multiplex PCR using 35 Vbeta forward primers and 13 Jbeta reverse primers was used to amplify TCRbeta CDR3 regions.

V and J are trimmed by 5 bases and 4 bases, and the gene matches miss 7 bases of the junction. CDR1 MDHEN and CDR2 SYDVKM are derived from the germline V gene. The CDR3 runs 14 amino acids, cysteine and phenylalanine included. The entry retains the CDR3 DNA only, 42 bases that are in frame from base 1. The sample's treatment or condition label, in plain terms: oral pan-JAK inhibitor, 5-10 mg twice daily. Peripheral blood and lesional scalp punch biopsies were obtained from patients with alopecia areata. PBMCs were isolated by density centrifugation and stained for CD3, CD4 and CD8, and CD4+ and CD8+ T cells were sorted on a FACSAria. This clone was seen only a few times. It lacks a known antigen. Base qualities were left out, and no much larger clone turns up one base away. General study outcomes and caveats: Scalp TCR repertoire analysis is complicated because resident alphabeta T cells in normal human skin are also sequenced, whereas mouse skin is dominated by gammadelta T cells. Compared with mice, TCR sequences shared between patients were less clear, possibly partly because of HLA diversity across the patient population. During tofacitinib treatment, many expanded lesional clones stuck around in both scalp and blood, and this persistence may partly explain why relapse happens after treatment is stopped. With tofacitinib, both scalp clonality and the number of expanded CD8+ clones among the top 100 scalp clones went down significantly. Because the treated cohort was small and had just a single nonresponder, larger studies are needed to establish links between baseline CD8+ expansion and response. Compared with normal scalp, lesional scalp, particularly in alopecia totalis/universalis, had higher clonality and more expanded CD8+ clones, which suggests antigenic drive.

The library was made by the immunoSEQ multiplex PCR assay. RNA was extracted from all samples and reverse transcribed into cDNA as template for TCR sequencing. SuperScript III was used for first-strand cDNA synthesis, primed with a 2:1 mix of oligo-dT and random hexamers. A synthetic immune receptor repertoire was used to measure amplification bias, and any remaining bias was corrected computationally. As for how the authors treated the data: Raw reads were preprocessed to remove errors, and CDR3 was defined by IMGT conventions from the conserved cysteine to phenylalanine. Clonality was calculated as 1 minus Shannon entropy normalized by log2 of the number of productive unique TCRs. Scalp TCRbeta sequences were cross-referenced with sorted blood CD4 and CD8 repertoires so that the CD4 or CD8 identity of scalp clones could be inferred. The clones in this table, taken by TCRdb from immuneACCESS, are in-frame only. Not every clone is retained; where verified, under half of the shortfall comes from an unresolved V gene, and the cause of the rest is unknown. V, J and clone size are taken as reported in that table, and D and trimming were inferred from the DNA itself. The sample has about 210,000 clones on record, more than 30% of them singletons. The top ten clonotypes cover 0.48% of the sample.

The clonotype was recovered from a human donor with alopecia areata. The rearranged segments are TRBV28 and TRBJ1-1; the junction holds 7 bases that match TRBD1. Material: CD4+ T cells sorted from blood, obtained between weeks 30 and 35, from a patient treated with tofacitinib. The DNA sequence is as follows: TGTGCCAGCAGTCGTAGGGGGCGCGGCACTGAAGCTTTCTTT. Its translation is CASSRRGRGTEAFF.